This TCR beta chain was recovered during a study of post-analysis software for immune sequencing data. Notes on the study in general: Compared with controls, patients showed significantly lower normalized Chao1 diversity. TRBV5-6, TRBV5-1 and TRBV20-1 were among four or five TRBV segments more frequent in patients than controls.

CDR1 is LGHNA and CDR2 is YSLEER in the germline V gene. The CDR3 runs 17 residues. The trim removed 3 bases at V and 1 base at J, leaving 9 bases unmatched. cDNA libraries of TCR beta carried unique molecular identifiers. Once about 0.95 to 10 million T cells were used, some 500,000 cDNA molecules resulted. Each CDR3 protein is one row after TCRdb ran MiXCR on the PCR reads. The sample carries about 400,000 distinct CDR3 sequences, roughly 38% recorded once. This clonotype was recorded a few times. The antigen is undetermined. The chain has TRBV4-3 and TRBJ1-2, with 9 bases aligning to TRBD1. The TCR was taken from a girl between 10 and 17 years old with multiple sclerosis. The sequenced sample consisted of blood. The DNA of the CDR3 is TGCGCCAGCAGCCAGAGCGGACAGGGGCCGTTTAACTATGGCTACACCTTC. It specifies CASSQSGQGPFNYGYTF.